Shown below are 22 T cell receptor beta chains from a single sample sequenced in a study of long-term antiretroviral therapy in people with HIV. The assay used was immunoSEQ (version v3.0), run at survey level. Repertoires were generated with immunoSEQ multiplex PCR, while TCRdb's copy carries only in-frame clones and drops some. The profile covers 16,000 or so clones, with around 82% appearing a single time and 4.5% taken by the ten largest. The sample in question was unsorted PBMCs, obtained 0.1 years before starting antiretroviral therapy. These receptor sequences come from a man younger than 35 with HIV.

The J gene is TRBJ1-2, the V gene TRBV13; the match to TRBD1 covers 7 bases. This CDR3 is built from 16 residues. Germline V gene sequence: CDR1 PRHDT, CDR2 FYEKMQ (reference sequence). Trimming took 4 bases from V and 6 from J; bases not matched to a gene: 14. The CDR3 region has the DNA TGTGCCAGCAGCTCCGGAATTGACAGGGACGGTCATGGCTACACCTTC. Its protein is CASSSGIDRDGHGYTF.

The chain couples TRBV29-1 to TRBJ2-7, with a weak D call TRBD1 (5 bases). The CDR3 totals 14 residues. V was clipped by 4 bases and J by 0 bases, with 13 bases between them. The V gene's germline CDR1 is SQVTM and CDR2 ANQGSEA. The CDR3 loop reads CSVVVGQGSYEQYF. The CDR3 coding sequence is TGCAGCGTTGTAGTCGGGCAGGGCTCCTACGAGCAGTACTTC.

The genes are TRBV7-9 and TRBJ2-7; 14 bases are shared with TRBD2. CDR1 and CDR2 (germline): SEHNR, FQNEAQ (reference sequence). Losses at the gene ends were 4 bases for V and 6 bases for J; bases not matched to a gene: 5. This CDR3 comprises 15 residues. The CDR3 DNA follows: TGTGCCAGCAGCTGGGGACTAGCGGGAGAAAGCGAGCAGTACTTC. Translated: CASSWGLAGESEQYF.

This sequence joins TRBV9 and TRBJ1-3; a possible D gene is TRBD1 (5 bases). V lost 3 bases, J lost 4 bases, and 17 bases lay in between. This CDR3 region has 16 residues. Looked up from germline, CDR1 is SGDLS and CDR2 is YYNGEE. The CDR3 DNA reads as TGTGCCAGCAGCGCCCTAGAGGGGAGCCGGGGAAACACCATATATTTT. Amino acid sequence: CASSALEGSRGNTIYF.

The V gene is TRBV5-5, the J gene TRBJ1-5, with D uncertain. Trimming removed 0 bases from V and 8 bases from J, with 18 bases in between. CDR3 size: 16 residues. Germline V CDR1 and CDR2: SGHKS, YYEKEE (reference sequence). Here the CDR3 DNA reads TGTGCCAGCAGCTTGGGGTCCGCGGGGATTATAGAGCCCCAGCATTTT. It yields the protein CASSLGSAGIIEPQHF.

This clone appeared once. The chain combines TRBV27 with TRBJ1-2; no clear D gene. The CDR3 extends over 14 amino acids. The V end lost 2 bases, the J end lost 4 bases, and 11 bases lay between the germline ends. The V gene's germline CDR1 is MNHEY and CDR2 SMNVEV (reference sequence). The CDR3 region has the DNA TGTGCCAGCAGTTTAGTAGGTTTCGGCTATGGCTACACCTTC. Its protein product is CASSLVGFGYGYTF.

The rearrangement uses TRBV7-2 and TRBJ2-4; D ambiguous. The germline V gene encodes CDR1 SGHTA and CDR2 FQGNSA. V lost 1 base, J lost 0 bases, and 13 bases lay in between. This CDR3 contains 17 residues. This CDR3 is CASSLEGVIIAKNIQYF. CDR3 nucleotide sequence: TGTGCCAGCAGCTTAGAGGGCGTGATCATAGCCAAAAACATTCAGTACTTC.

This chain uses TRBV2 with TRBJ2-1, with TRBD1 matching over 9 bases. There are 15 residues in the CDR3. Germline V gene sequence: CDR1 SNHLY, CDR2 FYNNEI. The junction had 7 bases not matched to a gene; V was cut back by 0 bases and J by 10 bases. CDR3 residues: CASSEAPKTGGEQFF. CDR3 DNA: TGTGCCAGCAGTGAAGCCCCTAAAACAGGGGGCGAGCAGTTCTTC.

V usage is TRBV6-4 and J usage is TRBJ1-2; TRBD1 might be the D (5 bases). The CDR3 is 14 amino acids. Germline CDR1 MRHNA, CDR2 SNTAGT. V was cut by 0 bases and J by 5 bases, with 10 bases left in between. The CDR3 region is CASSDSVGGYGYTF. CDR3 DNA sequence: TGTGCCAGCAGTGACTCGGTTGGGGGTTATGGCTACACCTTC.

The V call is TRBV18, the J call TRBJ1-5; D is undetermined. Trimming took 3 bases from V and 7 from J, leaving 10 bases between them. The CDR3 contains 13 residues. The germline CDR1 and CDR2 sequences are KGHSH and LQKENI. CDR3 in amino acids: CASSPDGLQPQHF. CDR3 DNA sequence: TGTGCCAGCTCACCGGATGGTTTGCAGCCCCAGCATTTT.

This clone was seen more than once but under ten times. The chain combines TRBV2 with TRBJ1-4; D is undetermined. CDR3 length: 12 residues. Trimming took 3 bases from V and 7 from J, leaving 6 bases between them. The V gene's germline CDR1 is SNHLY and CDR2 FYNNEI. As DNA, the CDR3 is TGTGCCAGCAGTGACCACAGTGAAAAACTGTTTTTT. This encodes CASSDHSEKLFF.

This sequence joins TRBV6-5 and TRBJ2-1, with unresolved D. This CDR3 contains 15 residues. Trimming took off 5 bases at V and 1 base at J, with 12 bases between the two ends. CDR1 and CDR2 (germline): MNHEY, SVGAGI. The CDR3 bases are TGTGCCAGCAGTACGGGCGTAGCATCCTACAATGAGCAGTTCTTC. Its translation: CASSTGVASYNEQFF.

This chain joins TRBV25-1 and TRBJ2-1; D is unresolved. V gave up 1 base and J gave up 7 bases, with 8 bases separating them. The CDR3 is 13 residues long. CDR1 and CDR2 from the germline V gene are MGHDK and SYGVNS. CDR3 nucleotide sequence: TGTGCCAGCAGTGAATCTCTATCTAATGAGCAGTTCTTC. This gives the protein CASSESLSNEQFF.

The chain joins TRBV7-2 to TRBJ1-6, with D perhaps matching TRBD1 (6 bases). The CDR3 has 18 amino acids. The germline V gene encodes CDR1 SGHTA and CDR2 FQGNSA. Deletions cut 3 bases from V and 1 base from J, with 16 bases between. The CDR3 bases are TGTGCCAGCAGCTTTGGCCCCGTACAGGGATCCTATAATTCACCCCTCCACTTT. This codes for CASSFGPVQGSYNSPLHF.

The rearrangement links TRBV6-4 to TRBJ2-1, with D perhaps matching TRBD2 (6 bases). The germline V gene has CDR1 MRHNA and CDR2 SNTAGT. The germline V and J ends were trimmed by 6 bases and 0 bases, with 6 bases remaining between them. The CDR3 contains 13 residues. The CDR3 nucleotides are TGTGCCAGCAGCGGGAGCTCCTACAATGAGCAGTTCTTC. This translates into CASSGSSYNEQFF.

The CDR3 DNA is TGTGCCAGTAGTATTGGGGTACGGTACGAGCAGTACTTC. It yields the protein CASSIGVRYEQYF. This chain connects TRBV19 to TRBJ2-7; D gene uncertain. Germline lookup yields CDR1 LNHDA and CDR2 SQIVND (reference sequence). V was shortened by 3 bases and J by 4 bases, with 10 bases between the two germline ends. The CDR3 extends over 13 amino acids.

The chain joins TRBV23-1 to TRBJ2-7; tentative D call: TRBD2 (7 bases). TRBV23-1 is placed among ORFs of uncertain function. The CDR3 totals 16 residues. Trimming shortened V by 0 bases and J by 3 bases, and 15 bases separated the two germline ends. DNA for the CDR3: TGCGCCAGCAGTCAATCTGGACAGCTAGCGGTCTACGAGCAGTACTTC. The encoded protein is CASSQSGQLAVYEQYF.

This clone is classed as medium-sized (0.01 to 0.1%). Sequence at one end of the junction differs from germline and may be a read error. The chain couples TRBV7-3 to TRBJ2-2; D gene uncertain. The CDR3 length is 14 residues. Germline CDR1 SGHTA, CDR2 FQGTGA. The DNA for the CDR3 is TGTGCCAGCAGCTTAGATACGAAGACCGGGGAGCTGTTTTTT. It codes for CASSLDTKTGELFF.

J is TRBJ1-1 and V is TRBV28; a possible D gene is TRBD1 (5 bases). CDR3 length: 14 amino acids. CDR1 is MDHEN and CDR2 is SYDVKM in the germline V gene. Trimming took 2 bases from V and 4 from J, leaving 11 bases between them. This CDR3 is CASSLNKGATEAFF. DNA of the CDR3: TGTGCCAGCAGTTTAAATAAAGGGGCCACTGAAGCTTTCTTT.

The rearrangement uses TRBV7-3 and TRBJ2-7; perhaps TRBD1 as D (7 bases). The CDR3 consists of 15 residues. V was trimmed by 5 bases and J by 5 bases, leaving 19 bases between them. CDR1 and CDR2 (germline): SGHTA, FQGTGA. The CDR3 here is CASSPRGEKGDEQYF. CDR3 coding DNA: TGTGCCAGCAGCCCCAGGGGGGAAAAAGGTGACGAGCAGTACTTC.

This rearrangement joins TRBV5-4 to TRBJ2-2; 7 bases agree with TRBD2. This CDR3 contains 16 residues. V lost 1 base to trimming and J lost 2 bases; unmatched junction nucleotides: 5. Germline lookup yields CDR1 SGHNT and CDR2 YYREEE (reference sequence). CDR3 protein: CASSLSSGANTGELFF. The CDR3 DNA is TGTGCCAGCAGCTTGTCAAGCGGGGCTAACACCGGGGAGCTGTTTTTT.

The genes are TRBV9 and TRBJ1-1, with TRBD1 matching over 7 bases. The CDR3 spans 15 residues. V gave up 3 bases and J gave up 0 bases; unmatched junction bases: 5. Germline values: CDR1 SGDLS, CDR2 YYNGEE. CDR3 amino acids: CASSGTGTVNTEAFF. CDR3 DNA: TGTGCCAGCAGCGGAACCGGGACAGTGAACACTGAAGCTTTCTTT. The full variable domain, rest sourced from reference TRBV9 and TRBJ1-1, is DSGVTQTPKHLITATGQRVTLRCSPRSGDLSVYWYQQSLDQGLQFLIQYYNGEERAKGNILERFSAQQFPDLHSELNLSSLELGDSALYFCASSGTGTVNTEAFFGQGTRLTVV.